Sequencing of this T cell receptor (beta chain) was carried out in a study of blood T cell repertoires in COVID-19. Across the study: Spain, Italy and the United States supplied samples that represented acute and convalescent COVID-19. Sample material is recorded as cDNA or gDNA derived from T cells, B-cell-depleted T cells, or PBMCs.

Assay: immunoSEQ multiplex PCR; the TCRdb copy retains only in-frame clones and omits some. The profile shows under 300,000 clones, about 88% of them singletons. The CDR3 spans 13 residues. Trimming at V came to 3 bases and at J to 7 bases, leaving 6 bases not matched to a gene. Germline CDR1 KGHSH, CDR2 LQKENI. The sequenced sample consisted of peripheral blood. This sequence originates from a woman aged 40 to 55 who had recovered from COVID-19. The chain has TRBV18 and TRBJ2-7, with 7 bases identical to TRBD1. CDR3 protein: CASSPQGVREQYF. CDR3 in DNA: TGTGCCAGCTCACCTCAGGGGGTGAGGGAGCAGTACTTC.